One and the same sample provided the 18 T cell receptor beta chains below, sequenced in a study of early T cells in non-severe SARS-CoV-2 infection. TCRdb reprocessed the 5' RACE reads with MiXCR, giving one entry per CDR3 protein. The sample has 100,000 to 150,000 distinct CDR3 sequences, more than 13% seen once. Sequencing was carried out using whole blood. The receptors come from an adult who was a healthcare worker with PCR-confirmed SARS-CoV-2 infection or an uninfected control (not recorded which).

This clonotype has only a few counts. The V gene is TRBV4-2, the J gene TRBJ1-5; 7 nucleotides match TRBD1. The germline V gene has CDR1 LGHNA and CDR2 YNFKEQ. V shed 4 bases, J shed 5 bases, and the junction held 8 bases outside the gene matches. CDR3 length: 15 residues. The CDR3 DNA sequence: TGTGCCAGCAGCCCGACAGGGAACCCCCATCAGCCCCAGCATTTT. Translation gives CASSPTGNPHQPQHF.

The rearrangement links TRBV7-2 to TRBJ1-5, with 7 bases that match TRBD1. V lost 5 bases, J lost 6 bases, and 1 base stayed unmatched. This CDR3 is 12 amino acids long. Germline CDR1 and CDR2: SGHTA and FQGNSA. The CDR3 protein is CASSRDSQPQHF. In nucleotides, the CDR3 is TGTGCCAGCAGCAGGGACAGTCAGCCCCAGCATTTT.

J is TRBJ2-1 and V is TRBV5-1, with 9 bases that match TRBD1. Unmatched junction bases numbered 7, after V lost 5 bases and J lost 1 base. The CDR3 runs to 16 residues. Germline V gene data show CDR1 as SGHRS and CDR2 as YFSETQ. CDR3 sequence reads: CASSPDRGSSYNEQFF. Written as DNA, the CDR3 is TGCGCCAGCAGTCCGGACAGGGGAAGTTCCTACAATGAGCAGTTCTTC.

This chain joins TRBV7-9 and TRBJ1-1; D is uncertain. This CDR3 contains 12 residues. The ends were cut back, 5 bases at V and 3 bases at J, with 7 bases in the middle. CDR1 is SEHNR and CDR2 is FQNEAQ in the germline V gene (reference sequence). The CDR3 DNA follows: TGTGCCAGCAGCATCGAATACACTGAAGCTTTCTTT. Its translation is CASSIEYTEAFF.

This clonotype was seen a few times. CDR3 in amino acids: CASIGQGETEAFF. The CDR3 DNA reads as TGCGCCAGCATAGGACAGGGTGAGACTGAAGCTTTCTTT. This rearrangement joins TRBV5-1 to TRBJ1-1, with TRBD1 matching 8 bases. Germline CDR1 is SGHRS and CDR2 is YFSETQ. The CDR3 covers 13 residues. Unmatched junction bases numbered 6, after V lost 6 bases and J lost 5 bases.

This clonotype was detected only a few times. This chain links TRBV5-4 with TRBJ2-5; D might be TRBD2 (5 bases). There are 14 residues in the CDR3. V shed 2 bases and J shed 2 bases, with 10 bases lying between them. The germline gives CDR1 SGHNT, CDR2 YYREEE (reference sequence). CDR3 coding DNA: TGTGCCAGCAGCTTTCGAGGGCCTCAAGAGACCCAGTACTTC. It encodes CASSFRGPQETQYF.

The chain employs TRBV18 and TRBJ1-5; perhaps TRBD1 as D (5 bases). The CDR3 is made up of 15 amino acids. Germline CDR1 and CDR2: KGHSH and LQKENI. V was trimmed by 6 bases and J by 5 bases, leaving 17 bases between them. The CDR3 DNA reads TGTGCCAGCTCCCGGGGCAGGGAGAGCGATCAGCCCCAGCATTTT. Translated, it gives CASSRGRESDQPQHF.

This clonotype was observed a few times. The chain links TRBV7-9 to TRBJ2-2; D is undetermined. The CDR3 is 12 amino acids. The V end was cut by 7 bases, the J end by 6 bases, with 9 bases between. Germline V lookup: CDR1 SEHNR, CDR2 FQNEAQ (reference sequence). For the CDR3, the DNA is TGTGCCAGCACCCTTTCAGCCGGGGAGCTGTTTTTT. Amino acid sequence: CASTLSAGELFF.

This chain links TRBV2 with TRBJ1-5; unclear D gene. The CDR3 spans 13 residues. The V gene lost 3 bases and the J gene lost 11 bases, with 14 bases spanning the gap. Germline values: CDR1 SNHLY, CDR2 FYNNEI. The CDR3 sequence: CASSDPAERAQHF. The CDR3 coding sequence is TGTGCCAGCAGTGACCCAGCCGAGAGGGCCCAGCATTTT.

The chain is built from TRBV9 and TRBJ1-3; no definite D call. Between the trimmed V and J ends, which lost 0 bases and 4 bases, there was a span of 14 bases. Per the germline V gene, CDR1 is SGDLS and CDR2 is YYNGEE. The CDR3 length is 16 residues. In DNA, the CDR3 is TGTGCCAGCAGCGTAGCACCCCAGATAGGAGGAAACACCATATATTTT. Translated: CASSVAPQIGGNTIYF.

The V gene is TRBV3-1, the J gene TRBJ1-2; the D gene is possibly TRBD1 (6 bases). Looked up from germline, CDR1 is LGHDT and CDR2 is YNNKEL (reference sequence). The CDR3 is made up of 12 amino acids. Deletions cut 6 bases from V and 7 bases from J, with 12 bases between. Here the CDR3 reads CASRLTGSGYTF. DNA for the CDR3: TGTGCCAGCAGACTAACAGGGAGTGGCTACACCTTC.

The rearrangement joins TRBV20-1 to TRBJ2-3, with 11 bases that match TRBD2. Trimming took 3 bases from V and 0 from J; bases not matched to a gene: 11. This CDR3 has 18 amino acids. Germline assignment: CDR1 DFQATT and CDR2 SNEGSKA (reference sequence). CDR3 sequence reads: CSARTPGLAVLSTDTQYF. The DNA of the CDR3 is TGCAGTGCTAGGACCCCGGGACTAGCGGTCCTTAGCACAGATACGCAGTATTTT.

This clonotype occurred a few times. The V call is TRBV4-1, the J call TRBJ2-5, with D maybe TRBD2 (6 bases). Germline V lookup: CDR1 MGHRA, CDR2 YSYEKL. The CDR3 has 16 residues. Trimming left V 2 bases short and J 0 bases short, with 13 bases between. The CDR3 DNA is TGCGCCAGCAGCCAACAGGGCGGGGCGTACCAAGAGACCCAGTACTTC. This gives the protein CASSQQGGAYQETQYF.

V and J are TRBV18 and TRBJ2-5; no definite D call. Per germline, CDR1 KGHSH and CDR2 LQKENI. The CDR3 contains 12 residues. V lost 3 bases and J lost 5, with 7 bases in between. CDR3 DNA sequence: TGTGCCAGCTCACCGAACAGCGAGACCCAGTACTTC. It encodes CASSPNSETQYF. The full variable domain, its missing parts supplied by reference TRBV18 and TRBJ2-5, is NAGVMQNPRHLVRRRGQEARLRCSPMKGHSHVYWYRQLPEEGLKFMVYLQKENIIDESGMPKERFSAEFPKEGPSILRIQQVVRGDSAAYFCASSPNSETQYFGPGTRLLVL.

This clonotype was picked up a small number of times. This sequence joins TRBV20-1 and TRBJ2-1; unclear D gene. Between the trimmed V and J ends, which lost 3 bases and 7 bases, there was a span of 13 bases. CDR1 DFQATT and CDR2 SNEGSKA come from the germline V gene (reference sequence). The CDR3 is 13 amino acids. This chain's CDR3 is CSASLGYLNEQFF. CDR3 sequence (DNA): TGCAGTGCTAGCCTAGGTTACTTGAATGAGCAGTTCTTC.

This clonotype was observed a few times. The genes are TRBV20-1 and TRBJ2-3; D possibly corresponds to TRBD2 (7 bases). The CDR3 contains 15 residues. Germline CDR1 and CDR2: DFQATT and SNEGSKA (reference sequence). V dropped 2 bases and J dropped 0 bases, with 12 bases sitting between them. The CDR3 DNA follows: TGCAGTGCTAGATCCCCGGGGGGCAGCACAGATACGCAGTATTTT. Its translation is CSARSPGGSTDTQYF.

Written as DNA, the CDR3 is TGTGCCAGCAGCTTAAATACGGGCGGGGGGGCCACAGATACGCAGTATTTT. Translated, it gives CASSLNTGGGATDTQYF. The V and J genes are TRBV7-8 and TRBJ2-3, with 9 bases identical to TRBD2. V lost 2 bases to trimming and J lost 2 bases; unmatched junction nucleotides: 8. Germline assignment: CDR1 SGHVS and CDR2 FQNEAQ. There are 17 residues in the CDR3.

The chain uses TRBV7-2 and TRBJ1-2; TRBD1 matches at 7 bases. The junction had 9 bases not matched to a gene; V was cut back by 1 base and J by 7 bases. Germline loops: CDR1 SGHTA, CDR2 FQGNSA. The CDR3 has 15 amino acids. The CDR3 nucleotides are TGTGCCAGCAGCTTAGGAGGACAGGCTTTCGGTGGCTACACCTTC. Amino acid sequence: CASSLGGQAFGGYTF.